Following are 10 T cell receptor beta chains from one sample sequenced in a study of blood T cell repertoires in COVID-19 (TCRdb year 2020). Receptor amplification or capture employed the immunoSEQ multiplex PCR assay. The clones in this table, taken by TCRdb from immuneACCESS, are in-frame only. Not every clone is retained; where verified, under half of the shortfall comes from an unresolved V gene, and the cause of the rest is unknown. For this sample there are roughly 91,000 clones; over 75% appear just once. About 7% of the sample rests with the top ten. Sequencing used peripheral blood. These receptors came from a man in his 70s with acute or convalescent COVID-19.

The chain joins TRBV2 to TRBJ2-1; D gene unclear. The CDR3 runs 12 residues. Deletions cut 6 bases from V and 8 bases from J, with 11 bases between. CDR1 is SNHLY and CDR2 is FYNNEI in the germline V gene. The CDR3 region is CASRTSEHEQFF. The CDR3 DNA reads as TGTGCCAGCAGAACAAGCGAACATGAGCAGTTCTTC.

V gene TRBV6-6 combines with J gene TRBJ2-4; TRBD1 matches 8 bases. V was pared by 6 bases and J by 8 bases, with 6 bases of the junction left unmatched. The CDR3 sequence is 13 residues long. From germline, CDR1 is MNHNY and CDR2 SVGAGI (reference sequence). The CDR3 protein is CASRDRGGDIQYF. CDR3 nucleotides: TGTGCCAGCAGAGACAGGGGAGGAGACATTCAGTACTTC.

This clone was seen a single time. CDR3 amino acids: CASSNLGTGHLNTGELFF. The CDR3 region has the DNA TGTGCCAGCAGTAATCTGGGTACGGGACACTTGAACACCGGGGAGCTGTTTTTT. This chain links TRBV27 with TRBJ2-2; tentative D call: TRBD1 (6 bases). Trimming shortened V by 5 bases and J by 1 base, and 20 bases separated the two germline ends. Looked up from germline, CDR1 is MNHEY and CDR2 is SMNVEV (reference sequence). The CDR3 spans 18 residues.

V and J are TRBV19 and TRBJ2-6; D gene ambiguous. CDR1 is LNHDA, CDR2 SQIVND, per germline (reference sequence). Trimming took 10 bases from V and 2 from J, leaving 6 bases between them. CDR3 length: 12 amino acids. The CDR3 loop reads CATITGANVLTF. The CDR3 nucleotides are TGTGCCACTATTACTGGGGCCAACGTCCTGACTTTC.

The V and J genes are TRBV28 and TRBJ1-3; 8 bases fit TRBD1. This CDR3 is built from 14 residues. J was trimmed by 4 bases and V by 6 bases; bases with no gene match: 5. CDR1 is MDHEN, CDR2 SYDVKM, per germline. The DNA of the CDR3 is TGTGCCAGCAGCACCGGGACAGGAGGAAACACCATATATTTT. Protein sequence: CASSTGTGGNTIYF.

The sample holds a few counts of this clone. The V gene is TRBV7-2, the J gene TRBJ1-1; 7 bases agree with TRBD1. V was pared by 0 bases and J by 3 bases, with 1 base of the junction left unmatched. CDR3 length: 14 amino acids. Germline V gene sequence: CDR1 SGHTA, CDR2 FQGNSA. The CDR3 protein is CASSLAGQYTEAFF. The CDR3 DNA is TGTGCCAGCAGCTTAGCGGGACAGTACACTGAAGCTTTCTTT.

The chain recombines TRBV28 with TRBJ2-7; 10 nucleotides match TRBD2. Trimming took 5 bases from V and 3 from J; bases not matched to a gene: 19. The germline gives CDR1 MDHEN, CDR2 SYDVKM. This CDR3 region has 19 residues. CDR3 coding DNA: TGTGCCAGCAGTCCCCTAGCCTCGACTAGCGGGCGTGCGCGCTACGAGCAGTACTTC. Encoded protein: CASSPLASTSGRARYEQYF.

The chain has TRBV2 and TRBJ2-2; D gene ambiguous. With 1 base removed from V and 5 bases from J, the gap between germline ends came to 5 bases. Germline assignment: CDR1 SNHLY and CDR2 FYNNEI. The CDR3 runs 13 residues. CDR3 protein: CASSEVLTGELFF. CDR3 nucleotides: TGTGCCAGCAGTGAAGTACTAACCGGGGAGCTGTTTTTT.

The chain employs TRBV5-7 and TRBJ1-4; 12 bases align to TRBD1. TRBV5-7 is assigned to the ORF class and has an uncertain function. The CDR3 loop spans 18 amino acids. After removal of 2 bases from V and 7 bases from J, the junction contained 12 bases not matched to a gene. The CDR3 spells CASSFTGQGAQIVEKLFF. The CDR3 DNA reads as TGTGCCAGCAGCTTTACGGGACAGGGGGCGCAGATCGTTGAAAAACTGTTTTTT.

V and J are TRBV27 and TRBJ1-5; 9 nucleotides agree with TRBD1. CDR3 length: 17 residues. Per the germline V gene, CDR1 is MNHEY and CDR2 is SMNVEV (reference sequence). V was pared by 6 bases and J by 1 base, with 10 bases of the junction left unmatched. The CDR3 sequence is CASRRTGGGLSNQPQHF. The CDR3 DNA follows: TGTGCCAGCAGGCGCACAGGGGGCGGATTGAGCAATCAGCCCCAGCATTTT.